Following are 24 T cell receptor beta chains from one sample sequenced in a study of control samples from healthy donors and cancer patients. The repertoire was sequenced with immunoSEQ multiplex PCR; TCRdb's copy has only in-frame clones and lacks some. The table lists 99,000 or so clones, about 83% of them singletons. The sample consisted of blood. The receptors shown here come from a woman aged 50 to 60 in good health.

This chain connects TRBV4-2 to TRBJ2-3, with D maybe TRBD2 (6 bases). CDR1 and CDR2 (germline): LGHNA, YNFKEQ. This CDR3 has 15 residues. V shed 0 bases and J shed 6 bases, with 13 bases lying between them. CDR3 nucleotides: TGTGCCAGCAGCCAAGATGGGAGGTGGGGGGATACGCAGTATTTT. Translated, it gives CASSQDGRWGDTQYF.

This chain's CDR3 is CAISEESGELFF. Written as DNA, the CDR3 is TGTGCCATCAGTGAAGAGTCCGGGGAGCTGTTTTTT. The rearrangement links TRBV10-3 to TRBJ2-2; D call uncertain. This CDR3 has 12 residues. CDR1 ENHRY and CDR2 SYGVKD come from the germline V gene. V was trimmed by 3 bases and J by 6 bases, leaving 5 bases between them.

The V and J genes are TRBV30 and TRBJ2-1; perhaps TRBD2 as D (5 bases). The CDR3 sequence is 14 residues long. The ends were cut back, 3 bases at V and 2 bases at J, with 11 bases in the middle. Germline CDR1 GTSNPN, CDR2 SVGIG (reference sequence). CDR3 sequence reads: CAWSMGATYNEQFF. CDR3 nucleotide sequence: TGTGCCTGGAGCATGGGAGCGACCTACAATGAGCAGTTCTTC.

The V call is TRBV27, the J call TRBJ2-3; D gene uncertain. The germline V and J ends were trimmed by 4 bases and 5 bases, with 19 bases remaining between them. CDR1 and CDR2 from the germline V gene are MNHEY and SMNVEV (reference sequence). The CDR3 is 16 amino acids. CDR3 protein: CASSSMIVGPRDTQYF. The CDR3 DNA reads TGTGCCAGCAGTTCCATGATAGTGGGCCCTAGAGATACGCAGTATTTT.

The V call is TRBV15, the J call TRBJ2-5; perhaps TRBD1 as D (5 bases). Germline CDR1 LNHNV, CDR2 YYDKDF (reference sequence). The CDR3 runs 15 residues. The germline V and J ends were trimmed by 1 base and 4 bases, with 13 bases remaining between them. CDR3 residues: CATSRVGVYGETQYF. The CDR3 coding sequence is TGTGCCACCAGCAGAGTAGGGGTTTACGGAGAGACCCAGTACTTC. The full variable domain, its missing parts supplied by reference TRBV15 and TRBJ2-5, is DAMVIQNPRYQVTQFGKPVTLSCSQTLNHNVMYWYQQKSSQAPKLLFHYYDKDFNNEADTPDNFQSRRPNTSFCFLDIRSPGLGDTAMYLCATSRVGVYGETQYFGPGTRLLVL.

CDR3 DNA: TGTGCCAGCAGCTTGGGACGAAGAATCACTGAAGCTTTCTTT. It encodes CASSLGRRITEAFF. The chain has TRBV5-4 and TRBJ1-1, with D hard to call. This CDR3 spans 14 amino acids. Trimming removed 0 bases from V and 4 bases from J, with 10 bases in between. Per germline, CDR1 SGHNT and CDR2 YYREEE (reference sequence).

The V and J genes are TRBV5-8 and TRBJ2-1; 7 bases agree with TRBD2. Unmatched junction bases numbered 16, after V lost 0 bases and J lost 10 bases. The CDR3 spans 17 residues. CDR1 and CDR2 (germline): SGHTS, YDEGEE. Here the CDR3 reads CASSLDGGGTGRREQFF. The CDR3 DNA sequence: TGTGCCAGCAGCTTGGATGGGGGGGGTACAGGTCGTAGGGAGCAGTTCTTC.

The rearrangement links TRBV13 to TRBJ1-6; D is uncertain. Germline lookup yields CDR1 PRHDT and CDR2 FYEKMQ (reference sequence). Trimming shortened V by 8 bases and J by 7 bases, and 15 bases separated the two germline ends. The CDR3 length is 14 residues. The CDR3 region has the DNA TGTGCCAGCGCTGAAGGGAGTTACAATTCACCCCTCCACTTT. It is translated as CASAEGSYNSPLHF.

This clone occurred once. This chain links TRBV18 with TRBJ2-1; 7 bases map to TRBD1. This CDR3 has 15 residues. CDR1 is KGHSH, CDR2 LQKENI, per germline. The trim removed 8 bases at V and 3 bases at J, leaving 10 bases unmatched. Here the CDR3 DNA reads TGTGCCAGCGCGACCGGGACAGTCAGCTACAATGAGCAGTTCTTC. Amino acids: CASATGTVSYNEQFF.

The CDR3 reads CASSLDRTGVREQYF. For the CDR3, the DNA is TGTGCCAGCAGCTTAGATCGTACAGGGGTGAGGGAGCAGTACTTC. The chain combines TRBV11-3 with TRBJ2-7, with 7 positions matching TRBD1. The trim removed 0 bases at V and 7 bases at J, leaving 9 bases unmatched. The germline V gene encodes CDR1 SGHNT and CDR2 YENEEA. The CDR3 is 15 amino acids.

The J gene is TRBJ1-1, the V gene TRBV6-2 or TRBV6-3, with D unclear. The V gene lost 2 bases and the J gene lost 1 base, with 8 bases spanning the gap. This CDR3 comprises 14 residues. The germline gives CDR1 MNHEY, CDR2 SVGEGT. CDR3 coding DNA: TGTGCCAGCAGTTACGCTTTTGAGAACACTGAAGCTTTCTTT. As protein: CASSYAFENTEAFF.

V gene TRBV7-2 combines with J gene TRBJ2-7; TRBD2 is a possible D gene (6 bases). Trimming left V 5 bases short and J 3 bases short, with 14 bases between. CDR1 SGHTA and CDR2 FQGNSA come from the germline V gene. The CDR3 totals 14 residues. The chain's CDR3 is CASSPGLADYEQYF. Here the CDR3 DNA reads TGTGCCAGCAGCCCGGGACTGGCGGACTACGAGCAGTACTTC.

The rearrangement links TRBV3-1 (or the pseudogene TRBV3-2) to TRBJ2-5; 8 bases agree with TRBD2. Looked up from germline, CDR1 is LGHDT and CDR2 is YNNKEL (reference sequence). The CDR3 totals 14 residues. Trimming cost V 0 bases and J 7 bases; bases outside gene matches: 4. The CDR3: CASSQDHGGGTQYF. Here the CDR3 DNA reads TGTGCCAGCAGCCAAGATCACGGGGGGGGGACCCAGTACTTC.

The rearrangement uses TRBV29-1 and TRBJ2-6; 7 bases line up with TRBD1. J was trimmed by 1 base and V by 7 bases; bases with no gene match: 16. The CDR3 runs 18 residues. Germline V lookup: CDR1 SQVTM, CDR2 ANQGSEA. CDR3 in amino acids: CSDLWEQGFISGANVLTF. CDR3 in DNA: TGCAGCGACCTATGGGAACAGGGGTTTATTTCTGGGGCCAACGTCCTGACTTTC.

J is TRBJ1-4 and V is TRBV5-4; 7 nucleotides line up with TRBD1. Germline CDR1 is SGHNT and CDR2 is YYREEE (reference sequence). The V and J ends lost 2 bases and 8 bases, in that order; junction bases with no gene match: 9. The CDR3 is 15 residues long. CDR3 sequence reads: CASSFAGGSGEKLFF. The CDR3 DNA is TGTGCCAGCAGCTTCGCAGGGGGATCGGGAGAAAAACTGTTTTTT.

Notes on this clone: Other DNA variants within this sample encode the same CDR3. This chain uses TRBV18 with TRBJ2-7, with 7 bases that match TRBD1. J lost 3 bases, V lost 3 bases, and 5 bases had no gene match. The CDR3 totals 14 residues. CDR1 is KGHSH, CDR2 LQKENI, per germline. In DNA, the CDR3 is TGTGCCAGCTCACCCGACAGGGACGACTACGAGCAGTACTTC. Amino acid sequence: CASSPDRDDYEQYF.

The chain recombines TRBV6-2 or TRBV6-3 with TRBJ1-5, with a possible D match to TRBD1 (6 bases). Germline V gene data show CDR1 as MNHEY and CDR2 as SVGEGT. The CDR3 spans 16 residues. The germline V and J ends were trimmed by 5 bases and 0 bases, with 14 bases remaining between them. CDR3 in amino acids: CASSENTGISNQPQHF. CDR3 nucleotides: TGTGCCAGCAGTGAGAATACAGGGATTAGCAATCAGCCCCAGCATTTT.

The J gene is TRBJ1-6, the V gene TRBV6-1, with D perhaps matching TRBD1 (6 bases). The germline V gene has CDR1 MNHNS and CDR2 SASEGT. V was pared by 3 bases and J by 10 bases, with 19 bases between. There are 16 residues in the CDR3. DNA of the CDR3: TGTGCCAGCAGTGATTCAACAGGGCATGGATGGTCACCCCTCCACTTT. It specifies CASSDSTGHGWSPLHF.

This clone was seen a handful of times. The V and J genes are TRBV19 and TRBJ2-2, with D uncertain. V gave up 5 bases and J gave up 7 bases, with 14 bases separating them. This CDR3 comprises 14 residues. Germline V gene sequence: CDR1 LNHDA, CDR2 SQIVND (reference sequence). This CDR3 reads CASSPRKGLGELFF. The CDR3 coding sequence is TGTGCCAGTAGTCCCAGGAAGGGTCTCGGGGAGCTGTTTTTT.

The chain uses TRBV5-4 and TRBJ2-7; D not certain. V lost 1 base to trimming and J lost 5 bases, with 10 bases between them. The CDR3 has 13 amino acids. Germline V gene lookup returns CDR1 SGHNT and CDR2 YYREEE (reference sequence). CDR3 sequence reads: CASSLSGRDEQYF. For the CDR3, the DNA is TGTGCCAGCAGCTTGAGTGGTAGAGACGAGCAGTACTTC.

There are a few counts of this clone. The chain combines TRBV6-5 with TRBJ2-3; maybe TRBD2 (5 bases). Trimming pared 7 bases from V and 2 bases from J, leaving 16 bases between. This CDR3 comprises 15 residues. The germline CDR1 and CDR2 sequences are MNHEY and SVGAGI. The CDR3 DNA reads TGTGCCAGCACTAGCAACTCCCCTCTCACAGATACGCAGTATTTT. Translated: CASTSNSPLTDTQYF.

The CDR3 loop is CASSLGAGVRVGELFF. CDR3 nucleotide sequence: TGTGCCAGCAGTTTAGGGGCGGGAGTCCGTGTCGGGGAGCTGTTTTTT. The J gene is TRBJ2-2, the V gene TRBV6-2 or TRBV6-3; 7 bases are a match to TRBD2. CDR1 and CDR2 from the germline V gene are MNHEY and SVGEGT. J was trimmed by 7 bases and V by 4 bases; bases with no gene match: 12. CDR3 size: 16 residues.

V gene TRBV27 combines with J gene TRBJ1-1; the D is unclear. Looked up from germline, CDR1 is MNHEY and CDR2 is SMNVEV (reference sequence). V was clipped by 1 base and J by 1 base, with 10 bases between them. The length of the CDR3 is 15 residues. The CDR3 here is CASSLFGMGNTEAFF. CDR3 DNA: TGTGCCAGCAGTTTATTTGGGATGGGGAACACTGAAGCTTTCTTT.

The rearrangement joins TRBV18 to TRBJ2-3, with TRBD2 as a possible D gene (7 bases). V dropped 0 bases and J dropped 8 bases, with 18 bases sitting between them. The CDR3 loop spans 16 amino acids. Germline V gene lookup returns CDR1 KGHSH and CDR2 LQKENI. DNA for the CDR3: TGTGCCAGCTCACCACCCACTGGCGGGGGCCCCCCTACGCAGTATTTT. This gives the protein CASSPPTGGGPPTQYF. The full variable domain, in which reference TRBV18 and TRBJ2-3 provide the parts outside the CDR3, is NAGVMQNPRHLVRRRGQEARLRCSPMKGHSHVYWYRQLPEEGLKFMVYLQKENIIDESGMPKERFSAEFPKEGPSILRIQQVVRGDSAAYFCASSPPTGGGPPTQYFGPGTRLTVL.